Listed below are T cell receptor beta chains from one sample, sequenced in a study of CD8 T cells in Susac syndrome. MiXCR, applied by TCRdb to the immunoSEQ multiplex PCR reads, yields one record per CDR3 protein. The sample records some 200,000 distinct CDR3 sequences, about 95% being singletons. What was sequenced was CD4+ T cells from PBMCs. The receptors shown here come from a human donor in good health. Both conserved end residues are part of each CDR3.

J gene | V gene | CDR3 protein
TRBJ2-5 | TRBV28 | CASRYLETQYF
TRBJ1-2 | TRBV29-1 | CSAIETGSYGYTF
TRBJ2-3 | TRBV11-2 | CASSADRVTDTQYF
TRBJ2-5 | TRBV2 | CASSEAQETQYF
TRBJ2-7 | TRBV20-1 | CSAPGPIKYEQYF
TRBJ1-2 | TRBV3-1 | CASSPLGVPDGYTF
TRBJ2-7 | TRBV14 | CASSQRPTTYEQYF
TRBJ2-1 | TRBV29-1 | CSVETSGRGFF
TRBJ2-1 | TRBV27 | CASSLTGRQFF
TRBJ2-3 | TRBV30 | CAWSNGGRRLITDTQYF
TRBJ2-5 | TRBV3-1 | CASSQGRSSQQETQYF